This is a list of T cell receptor beta chains from one sample in a study of Graves' ophthalmopathy and Graves' hyperthyroidism. One entry per CDR3 protein, called by TCRdb with MiXCR from the multiplex PCR reads. The sample holds about 400,000 distinct CDR3 sequences; approximately 16% are singletons and the top ten take about 1.6%. Sample: peripheral blood. All receptors come from a woman aged 18-29 years with Graves' ophthalmopathy. Each CDR3 is given with its conserved first and last residue. Fields, in order: clone size, D gene, J gene, V gene, CDR3 protein, CDR3 DNA. The D gene is left open where the match is weak. Expanded clones get a size class; other rows say once, few or many, or leave the size out.

>many|-|TRBJ1-1|TRBV24-1
CATSELDNTEAFF
TGTGCCACCAGTGAATTGGACAACACTGAAGCTTTCTTT
>many|TRBD2|TRBJ2-7|TRBV12-3/TRBV12-4
CASRGTSGGRYEQYF
TGTGCCAGCAGAGGGACTAGCGGGGGGAGATACGAGCAGTACTTC
>many|-|TRBJ2-7|TRBV27
CASSFDGGEQYF
TGTGCCAGCAGTTTTGACGGGGGCGAGCAGTACTTC
>many|TRBD1|TRBJ1-2|TRBV19
CASSFTGGVGYTF
TGTGCCAGTAGTTTTACAGGGGGTGTTGGCTACACCTTC
>many|TRBD2|TRBJ2-7|TRBV4-1
CASSQAIAGPTYEQYF
TGCGCCAGCAGCCAGGCTATAGCGGGCCCAACTTACGAGCAGTACTTC
>many|-|TRBJ2-7|TRBV7-9
CASSPKGQVYEQYF
TGTGCCAGCAGCCCAAAAGGGCAAGTCTACGAGCAGTACTTC
>many|TRBD1|TRBJ2-7|TRBV6-1
CASSESPGQASYEQYF
TGTGCCAGCAGCGAATCTCCGGGACAGGCCTCCTACGAGCAGTACTTC
>many|-|TRBJ1-1|TRBV11-2
CASSLDRGRLAFF
TGTGCCAGCAGCTTAGATAGGGGCAGGCTGGCTTTCTTT
>many|-|TRBJ2-7|TRBV12-3/TRBV12-4
CASTPRLGHRQYF
TGTGCCAGCACCCCAAGGTTGGGGCATAGGCAGTACTTC
>-|-|TRBJ1-2|TRBV12-5
CASEGSRNRPLWHGYTF
TGTGCTAGTGAGGGTTCGAGGAACAGGCCATTGTGGCATGGCTACACCTTC
>few|TRBD1|TRBJ2-7|TRBV7-3
CASSPQGAESGEQYF
TGTGCCAGCAGCCCTCAGGGGGCAGAAAGTGGCGAGCAGTACTTC
>many|-|TRBJ1-5|TRBV7-8
CASSPQGTGSNQPQHF
TGTGCCAGCAGCCCACAGGGTACAGGTAGCAATCAGCCCCAGCATTTT
>many|TRBD1|TRBJ1-1|TRBV28
CASSFSGQMNTEAFF
TGTGCCAGCAGTTTCTCGGGACAGATGAACACTGAAGCTTTCTTT
>-|TRBD2|TRBJ2-7|TRBV20-1
CSARIGLAGLEEQYF
TGCAGTGCTAGAATCGGACTAGCGGGGCTTGAAGAGCAGTACTTC
>many|TRBD1|TRBJ2-7|TRBV11-1
CASSLVTRGRYEQYF
TGTGCCAGCAGCTTAGTAACCAGGGGGCGATACGAGCAGTACTTC
>many|-|TRBJ2-7|TRBV6-2/TRBV6-3
CASRIKLEEQYF
TGTGCCAGCAGGATAAAGCTAGAAGAGCAGTACTTC
>many|-|TRBJ2-7|TRBV10-2
CASTETGSKNEQYF
TGCGCCAGCACCGAGACAGGATCGAAGAACGAGCAGTACTTC
>-|-|TRBJ1-2|TRBV5-5
CASSLGSETTNYGYTF
TGTGCCAGCAGCTTAGGGTCAGAGACTACTAACTATGGCTACACCTTC
>many|TRBD2|TRBJ2-7|TRBV20-1
CSARLAGRYEQYF
TGCAGTGCGAGACTAGCGGGAAGGTACGAGCAGTACTTC
>-|-|TRBJ2-7|TRBV11-2
CASSLGPPGIQYF
TGTGCCAGCAGCTTAGGCCCCCCGGGAATTCAGTACTTC
>-|-|TRBJ2-7|TRBV28
CASSFRPGRERYEQYF
TGTGCCAGCAGTTTCCGGCCCGGCAGGGAGCGCTACGAGCAGTACTTC
>-|TRBD1|TRBJ2-7|TRBV30
CAWSMGQGVHEQYF
TGTGCCTGGAGTATGGGACAGGGGGTCCACGAGCAGTACTTC
>-|TRBD1|TRBJ2-7|TRBV29-1
CSVEPGTGTYEQYF
TGCAGCGTGGAGCCCGGGACAGGGACCTACGAGCAGTACTTC
>-|TRBD2|TRBJ2-4|TRBV12-3/TRBV12-4
CASSFGGAGSKNIQYF
TGTGCCAGCAGTTTCGGGGGGGCCGGATCCAAAAACATTCAGTACTTC
>few|-|TRBJ1-1|TRBV13
CASSARTDTEAFF
TGTGCCAGCAGCGCCCGGACAGACACTGAAGCTTTCTTT
>many|TRBD2|TRBJ2-2|TRBV30
CAWSPTSGTSGRFDTGELFF
TGTGCCTGGAGTCCCACCTCCGGGACTAGCGGGAGGTTTGACACCGGGGAGCTGTTTTTT
>-|-|TRBJ2-7|TRBV30
CAWSQSRVYEQYF
TGTGCCTGGAGCCAGTCCAGGGTGTACGAGCAGTACTTC
>many|TRBD1|TRBJ2-7|TRBV27
CASSPLGDRGTYEQYF
TGTGCCAGCAGCCCATTAGGGGACAGGGGAACCTACGAGCAGTACTTC
>many|TRBD1|TRBJ1-6|TRBV28
CASSITGASGYSPLHF
TGTGCCAGCAGTATAACAGGGGCCTCCGGGTACTCACCCCTCCACTTT
>many|-|TRBJ2-1|TRBV2
CASIGQSSYNEQFF
TGTGCCAGCATTGGCCAGAGCTCCTACAATGAGCAGTTCTTC
>many|-|TRBJ2-5|TRBV6-1
CASTKRRIETQYF
TGTGCCAGCACTAAGAGGCGCATAGAGACCCAGTACTTC
>many|-|TRBJ2-5|TRBV29-1
CSVSAEVETQYF
TGCAGCGTTAGTGCGGAGGTAGAGACCCAGTACTTC
>many|TRBD2|TRBJ2-7|TRBV29-1
CSASGRVAEQYF
TGCAGCGCCTCGGGGAGGGTGGCTGAGCAGTACTTC
>many|TRBD2|TRBJ2-4|TRBV20-1
CSARDWRESATKNIQYF
TGCAGTGCTAGAGATTGGCGGGAGAGTGCGACCAAAAACATTCAGTACTTC
>many|TRBD2|TRBJ2-7|TRBV6-5
CASNLAGVLPSHEQYF
TGTGCCAGCAACCTAGCGGGAGTGCTCCCTTCCCACGAGCAGTACTTC
>-|-|TRBJ2-5|TRBV12-5
CASGLGTLGETQYF
TGTGCTAGTGGTTTGGGGACCTTGGGAGAGACCCAGTACTTC
>-|-|TRBJ1-2|TRBV2
CASSTDPTSIYGYTF
TGTGCCAGCAGTACGGACCCGACTTCCATCTATGGCTACACCTTC
>many|-|TRBJ1-2|TRBV7-2
CASSLGQLNGYTF
TGTGCCAGCAGCTTAGGACAATTAAATGGCTACACCTTC
>-|-|TRBJ1-1|TRBV6-5
CASSYSSQGVRAFF
TGTGCCAGCAGTTACTCGAGTCAGGGCGTGAGAGCTTTCTTT
>many|-|TRBJ2-7|TRBV7-2
CASSLVPGAGYEQYF
TGTGCCAGCAGCTTAGTGCCGGGGGCCGGCTACGAGCAGTACTTC
>-|-|TRBJ2-7|TRBV7-8
CASSLQRQSYEQYF
TGTGCCAGCAGCTTGCAGCGGCAGTCCTACGAGCAGTACTTC
>many|-|TRBJ1-2|TRBV14
CASRTSTGGTHGYTF
TGTGCCAGCAGAACAAGTACGGGGGGAACACATGGCTACACCTTC
>many|-|TRBJ1-5|TRBV6-1
CASSPTGNFNQPQHF
TGTGCCAGCTCTCCTACAGGGAATTTCAATCAGCCCCAGCATTTT
>many|TRBD2|TRBJ2-5|TRBV6-2/TRBV6-3
CASSPRGTTQETQYF
TGTGCCAGCAGTCCACGAGGGACTACTCAAGAGACCCAGTACTTC